This T cell receptor beta chain appears in the sequencing data of a study of immune characteristics of hereditary and idiopathic chronic pancreatitis. Background for the entire study: The study profiled local pancreatic immune cells and TCRbeta repertoires in hereditary and idiopathic chronic pancreatitis compared with control organ donor pancreases. TCRbeta sequencing included 5 control pancreases, about seven pancreases with hereditary chronic pancreatitis and about 6 pancreases with idiopathic chronic pancreatitis. Minimal in vitro experimental manipulation of pancreas-infiltrating T cells was the reason the gDNA-based approach was selected.

This clone was counted between two and nine times. No antigen is known for it. No much larger clone is present one base from it, and per-base qualities are unavailable. What the study reported, not specific to this receptor: Because patient tissue could only be obtained at the time of TPIAT, differences in disease duration may have influenced the immune findings. The study did not include chronic pancreatitis caused by alcohol use. Among under 15 chronic pancreatitis patients, a positive correlation was found between numbers of productive TCR rearrangements and disease severity scores. Significantly increased TCRbeta repertoire diversity and reduced clonality were observed in both chronic pancreatitis groups relative to controls.

Pancreas tissue with chronic pancreatitis was obtained from patients having total pancreatectomy with islet autotransplantation (TPIAT). No known history of diabetes was present in the included chronic pancreatitis patients. For TCRbeta sequencing, genomic DNA was pulled straight from bulk pancreas tissue, skipping any T cell sorting. Pancreas tissues from patients and organ donors were collected consecutively at two US centers. The library was prepared using the immunoSEQ multiplex PCR assay. The TCRbeta CDR3 region and neighboring sequences were amplified from pancreatic genomic DNA and then sequenced. The authors processed their data as follows. Repertoire diversity was assessed as a mean normalized Shannon-Wiener index, and productive clonality and productive rearrangement counts were also measured. Control and chronic pancreatitis repertoire metrics were compared with the nonparametric Mann-Whitney U test. A clonotype counted as shared when its CDR3beta sequence had identical amino acid composition and length across subjects. In TCRdb, the immuneACCESS table is reduced to in-frame sequences with V and J assigned. These tables do not hold every clone; where another copy was compared, an unresolved V gene accounts for under half, and the others remain unexplained. For V, J and clone size, that table is used; D and trimming come from the DNA. This sample holds approximately 6,000 clones; roughly 68% were observed only once. In total, the top ten clones hold around 7.8% of the sample.

What was sequenced was pancreas tissue with hereditary chronic pancreatitis. The clonotype comes from a human donor with chronic pancreatitis.

The DNA is as follows: TGTGCCAGCAGCGAGCTCCAAGAGACCCAGTACTTC. The encoded protein is CASSELQETQYF. The V and J segments used are TRBV5-4 and TRBJ2-5, with no D gene named confidently. Counted from cysteine to phenylalanine, this CDR3 has 12 amino acids. The only DNA kept is the CDR3, 36 bases in frame from the first base. CDR1 SGHNT and CDR2 YYREEE are derived from the germline V gene (reference sequence). V and J are truncated by 4 bases and 1 base respectively, leaving an intervening sequence of 5 bases.